The 2 T cell receptor beta chains given below trace back to one sample, sequenced in a study of blood T cell repertoires in COVID-19. Clones were read by immunoSEQ multiplex PCR, and TCRdb kept only the in-frame ones, dropping some. The sample records more than 130,000 clones, more than 80% being singletons. Material: peripheral blood. All receptors derive from an elderly woman in a cohort sampled during active or convalescent COVID-19.

This clone was seen only a few times. This chain uses TRBV7-9 with TRBJ1-2; TRBD1 matches at 10 bases. The V and J ends lost 2 bases and 7 bases, in that order; junction bases with no gene match: 4. The CDR3 loop spans 14 amino acids. Germline V lookup: CDR1 SEHNR, CDR2 FQNEAQ (reference sequence). CDR3 sequence: CASSLPRQGAGYTF. The CDR3 DNA is TGTGCCAGCAGCTTACCCCGACAGGGGGCTGGCTACACCTTC.

This sequence joins TRBV6-1 and TRBJ1-2, with D possibly TRBD1 on 5 matching bases. V shed 3 bases and J shed 7 bases, with 15 bases lying between them. This CDR3 has 14 residues. Germline V gene sequence: CDR1 MNHNS, CDR2 SASEGT. CDR3: CASSEMRRVGGYTF. CDR3 DNA: TGTGCCAGCAGTGAGATGCGCAGGGTAGGTGGCTACACCTTC.